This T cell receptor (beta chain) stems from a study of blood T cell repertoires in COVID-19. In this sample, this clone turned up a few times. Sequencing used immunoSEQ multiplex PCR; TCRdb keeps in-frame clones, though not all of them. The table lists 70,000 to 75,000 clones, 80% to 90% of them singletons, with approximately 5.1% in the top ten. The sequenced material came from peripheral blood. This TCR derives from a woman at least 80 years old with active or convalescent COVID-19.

The CDR3 nucleotides are TGTGCCTGGAGTGTCGGTCAGGGCAGATTCTACACCTTC. This translates into CAWSVGQGRFYTF. The chain has TRBV30 and TRBJ1-2; tentative D call: TRBD1 (5 bases). The CDR3 loop spans 13 amino acids. Germline-derived CDR1 and CDR2 are GTSNPN and SVGIG (reference sequence). Trimming left V 0 bases short and J 10 bases short, with 15 bases between.